A single sample is the source of the 2 T cell receptor beta chains below, sequenced in a study of early T cells in non-severe SARS-CoV-2 infection. MiXCR, run by TCRdb on the 5' RACE reads, gives a single entry per CDR3 protein. The table includes 50,000 to 80,000 distinct CDR3 sequences, 8.8% detected once. The sequencing used whole blood, collected at baseline. The receptors come from an adult who was a healthcare worker with PCR-confirmed SARS-CoV-2 infection or an uninfected control (not recorded which).

The CDR3 protein is CASSLIAGMVGELFF. The CDR3 region has the DNA TGTGCCAGCAGCTTAATAGCGGGAATGGTCGGGGAGCTGTTTTTT. The chain employs TRBV7-2 and TRBJ2-2; TRBD2 matches 8 bases. This CDR3 has 15 residues. From germline, CDR1 is SGHTA and CDR2 FQGNSA. The V and J ends lost 2 bases and 7 bases, in that order; junction bases with no gene match: 6.

The chain recombines TRBV5-5 with TRBJ1-1; maybe TRBD1 (5 bases). The CDR3 is 14 residues long. Germline V gives CDR1 SGHKS, CDR2 YYEKEE (reference sequence). Trimming shortened V by 2 bases and J by 0 bases, and 8 bases separated the two germline ends. CDR3 in DNA: TGTGCCAGCAGCTTTGGGGGATTGAACACTGAAGCTTTCTTT. Translation gives CASSFGGLNTEAFF. The complete variable domain, with remaining parts taken from reference TRBV5-5 and TRBJ1-1, reads DAGVTQSPTHLIKTRGQQVTLRCSPISGHKSVSWYQQVLGQGPQFIFQYYEKEERGRGNFPDRFSARQFPNYSSELNVNALLLGDSALYLCASSFGGLNTEAFFGQGTRLTVV.